This T cell receptor beta chain was found in a study of blood T cell repertoires in COVID-19. The V gene's germline CDR1 is SGDLS and CDR2 YYNGEE. V was cut by 5 bases and J by 3 bases, with 9 bases left in between. The CDR3 covers 13 residues. Method: immunoSEQ multiplex PCR; TCRdb's copy keeps in-frame clones and lacks some. Here the sample spans around 320,000 clones, 85% to 90% being singletons. This chain connects TRBV9 to TRBJ2-1; D is uncertain. The clonotype was recovered from a woman aged 45 to 65 who had been exposed to COVID-19. Sequenced material: PBMCs or T cells enriched from blood (not recorded which). In nucleotides, the CDR3 is TGTGCCAGCAGTACTGAAATCTACAATGAGCAGTTCTTC. Protein sequence: CASSTEIYNEQFF. The entire variable domain, with the rest obtained from reference TRBV9 and TRBJ2-1, is as follows: DSGVTQTPKHLITATGQRVTLRCSPRSGDLSVYWYQQSLDQGLQFLIQYYNGEERAKGNILERFSAQQFPDLHSELNLSSLELGDSALYFCASSTEIYNEQFFGPGTRLTVL.